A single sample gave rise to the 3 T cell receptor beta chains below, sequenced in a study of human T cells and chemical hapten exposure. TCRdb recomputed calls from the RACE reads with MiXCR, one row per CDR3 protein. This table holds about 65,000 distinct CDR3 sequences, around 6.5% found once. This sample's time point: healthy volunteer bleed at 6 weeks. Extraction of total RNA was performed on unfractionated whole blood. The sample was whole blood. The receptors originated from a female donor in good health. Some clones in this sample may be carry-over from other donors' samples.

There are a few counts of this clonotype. CDR3 in DNA: TGTGCCAGCAGCGTAGGGCAGGGAGTCGTCAATGAGCAGTTCTTC. Translated, it gives CASSVGQGVVNEQFF. The chain uses TRBV9 and TRBJ2-1, with D possibly called TRBD1 or TRBD2 (5 bases each). In germline, CDR1 is SGDLS, CDR2 YYNGEE. The CDR3 length is 15 residues. V lost 0 bases to trimming and J lost 6 bases, with 13 bases between them.

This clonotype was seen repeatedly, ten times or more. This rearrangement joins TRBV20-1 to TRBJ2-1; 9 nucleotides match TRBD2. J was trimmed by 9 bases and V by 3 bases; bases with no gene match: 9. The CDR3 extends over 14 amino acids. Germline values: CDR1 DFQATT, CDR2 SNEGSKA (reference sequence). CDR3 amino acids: CSASSSGSTIEQFF. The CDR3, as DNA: TGCAGTGCTAGCAGTAGCGGGAGCACAATTGAGCAGTTCTTC.

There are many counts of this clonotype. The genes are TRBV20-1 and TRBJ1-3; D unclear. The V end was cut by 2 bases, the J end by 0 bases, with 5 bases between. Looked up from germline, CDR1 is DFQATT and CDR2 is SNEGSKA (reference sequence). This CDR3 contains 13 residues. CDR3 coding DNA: TGCAGTGCTAGATCCCTCTCTGGAAACACCATATATTTT. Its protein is CSARSLSGNTIYF.